This T cell receptor beta chain is drawn from a study of blood T cell repertoires in COVID-19. How the authors handled the data: Amplifying reference gene primers gave estimates of nucleated cell counts. Clones were read by immunoSEQ multiplex PCR, and TCRdb kept only the in-frame ones, dropping some. V and J calls and clone size are as listed in that table; D and trimming were resolved from the DNA. The sample holds 95,000 to 150,000 clones; 70% to 85% are singletons and the top ten take about 4.2%. V gave up 4 bases and J gave up 8 bases; unmatched junction bases: 12. The CDR3 contains 16 residues. Germline CDR1 is MNHEY and CDR2 is SVGAGI.

The specimen sequenced was peripheral blood. This receptor was obtained from a woman aged 65 to 85 with acute or convalescent COVID-19. The V and J genes are TRBV6-5 and TRBJ2-1; the match to TRBD1 covers 9 bases. This CDR3 reads CASSSFGQGLRDEQFF. CDR3 sequence (DNA): TGTGCCAGCAGTTCCTTTGGACAGGGGCTAAGGGATGAGCAGTTCTTC.